This T cell receptor (beta chain) was retrieved from a study of T-cell reconstitution after alpha-beta-depleted transplantation in children. Germline lookup yields CDR1 SGHRS and CDR2 YFSETQ. The ends were cut back, 3 bases at V and 6 bases at J, with 15 bases in the middle. CDR3 length: 14 residues. This clonotype was counted between two and nine times. Its target is not known. The library targeted TCRbeta and was prepared with unique molecular identifiers. TCRdb reanalysed the PCR reads using MiXCR and keeps one entry per CDR3 protein. This sample carries a few hundred thousand distinct CDR3 sequences, approximately 6.9% of them seen once, and the ten largest clones take less than 7%. General study findings and limits: Newly made T cells mostly supplied T-cell counts and diversity one year after transplant. It was surviving recipient T cells and thymic progenitors that gave some patients high TCRbeta diversity at day 60. Several hundred rapidly expanded clones from non-depleted graft cells reportedly supplied alpha-beta T cells about two months post-transplant.

The sequencing used PBMCs, collected before TCRalphabeta/CD19-depleted stem cell transplant. The genes are TRBV5-1 and TRBJ1-2; tentatively, D is TRBD1 (5 bases). This TCR derives from a boy aged 2-9 years with acute lymphoblastic leukemia, due to receive a stem cell transplant. This chain's CDR3 is CASSWPGLKNGYTF. The CDR3 DNA is TGCGCCAGCAGCTGGCCGGGGCTGAAGAATGGCTACACCTTC.